Listed below are T cell receptor beta chains from one sample, sequenced in a study of human T cells and chemical hapten exposure. From the RACE reads, TCRdb called clonotypes with MiXCR, one entry per CDR3 protein. Among 50,000 to 80,000 distinct CDR3 sequences listed, roughly 9.6% were seen once. The sequencing used whole blood, collected in connection with sensitization to the hapten diphenylcyclopropenone (DPC). Source of these receptors: a woman aged 30 to 39 with alopecia areata. Some clones in this sample may be carry-over from other donors' samples. The CDR3 runs from the conserved cysteine through the conserved F or W. A D gene is named only where the DNA matches it firmly. Clone size is given for some rows only: seen once, a few or many times, or a class if the clone is expanded.

TRBV28	-	-	TRBJ2-5	CASSPAGTEDETQYF	TGTGCCAGCAGTCCCGCGGGGACGGAGGACGAGACCCAGTACTTC
TRBV6-6	-	-	TRBJ1-6	CASRSHQSDSPLHF	TGTGCCAGCAGATCACACCAGAGTGATTCACCCCTCCACTTT
TRBV29-1	many	-	TRBJ2-3	CSVAAISSITDTQYF	TGCAGCGTTGCAGCGATTAGTTCGATCACAGATACGCAGTATTTT
TRBV29-1	-	-	TRBJ2-1	CSVEISEGNEQFF	TGCAGCGTTGAAATTAGCGAGGGGAATGAGCAGTTCTTC
TRBV29-1	many	TRBD2	TRBJ2-2	CSAGLAGNTGELFF	TGCAGCGCTGGACTAGCGGGGAACACCGGGGAGCTGTTTTTT
TRBV5-1	-	-	TRBJ2-2	CASSLAGGGANTGELFF	TGCGCCAGCAGCTTGGCCGGCGGAGGGGCGAACACCGGGGAGCTGTTTTTT
TRBV2	few	-	TRBJ1-6	CATSGSGTVNSPLHF	TGTGCCACCTCGGGGTCCGGGACGGTCAATTCACCCCTCCACTTT
TRBV29-1	-	-	TRBJ2-1	CSVTLDHSSYNEQFF	TGCAGCGTTACCCTGGACCACTCCTCCTACAATGAGCAGTTCTTC
TRBV29-1	-	TRBD2	TRBJ2-3	CSVGFLAGGSDTQYF	TGCAGCGTTGGGTTCTTGGCGGGAGGTTCAGATACGCAGTATTTT
TRBV7-7	many	TRBD1	TRBJ2-1	CASSQGTGSLYEQFF	TGTGCTAGCAGCCAAGGGACAGGGAGTCTTTATGAGCAGTTCTTC
TRBV13	few	-	TRBJ2-3	CASSSGQGQDTQYF	TGTGCCAGCAGCTCGGGACAAGGACAAGATACGCAGTATTTT
TRBV6-1	many	TRBD1	TRBJ1-2	CASSEQGVLGVYGYTF	TGTGCCAGCAGTGAACAGGGGGTCCTCGGCGTCTATGGCTACACCTTC
TRBV6-5	few	TRBD1	TRBJ1-1	CASSKSQTGSPTEAFF	TGTGCCAGCAGTAAGTCTCAGACAGGGAGTCCCACTGAAGCTTTCTTT
TRBV29-1	many	-	TRBJ1-1	CSVGGLHANTEAFF	TGCAGCGTTGGGGGCCTCCATGCGAACACTGAAGCTTTCTTT
TRBV6-2/TRBV6-3	few	-	TRBJ2-7	CASSYSAQVTYEQYF	TGTGCCAGCAGTTACAGCGCCCAGGTAACCTACGAGCAGTACTTC
TRBV19	-	TRBD1	TRBJ1-5	CASRPRDRENQPQHF	TGTGCCAGTAGACCCAGGGACAGGGAAAATCAGCCCCAGCATTTT
TRBV11-2	few	-	TRBJ2-2	CASSSGLARTGELFF	TGTGCCAGCAGCTCCGGCCTAGCACGTACCGGGGAGCTGTTTTTT
TRBV29-1	few	TRBD1	TRBJ2-7	CSVEAGTGGAEYF	TGCAGCGTTGAAGCCGGGACAGGGGGCGCGGAGTACTTC
TRBV29-1	few	TRBD2	TRBJ2-1	CSVAGGRDEQFF	TGCAGCGTAGCGGGAGGACGGGATGAGCAGTTCTTC
TRBV7-9	-	-	TRBJ1-1	CASSLAASTEAFF	TGTGCCAGCAGCTTAGCTGCAAGCACTGAAGCTTTCTTT
TRBV5-1	-	-	TRBJ2-3	CASSRPGADTQYF	TGCGCCAGCAGCCGGCCAGGCGCAGATACGCAGTATTTT
TRBV28	few	-	TRBJ1-5	CASRDIYQPQHF	TGTGCCAGCCGGGACATCTATCAGCCCCAGCATTTT
TRBV6-5	many	TRBD1	TRBJ1-4	CASRDRHREKLFF	TGTGCCAGTAGGGACAGGCACCGGGAAAAACTGTTTTTT
TRBV6-1	-	-	TRBJ1-1	CASSEAGLGLNTEAFF	TGTGCCAGCAGTGAAGCGGGGCTGGGGCTGAACACTGAAGCTTTCTTT
TRBV29-1	-	-	TRBJ2-1	CSAPAESYNEQFF	TGCAGCGCACCAGCAGAGTCCTACAATGAGCAGTTCTTC
TRBV6-2/TRBV6-3	-	TRBD1	TRBJ2-4	CASSYETGGIEAKNIQYF	TGTGCCAGCAGTTACGAGACAGGGGGCATCGAGGCCAAAAACATTCAGTACTTC
TRBV2	-	TRBD1	TRBJ2-7	CASSAGQGRSYEQYF	TGTGCCAGCAGTGCCGGACAGGGCCGCTCCTACGAGCAGTACTTC
TRBV30	-	-	TRBJ2-2	CAWSPTGTGELFF	TGTGCCTGGAGTCCAACAGGGACCGGGGAGCTGTTTTTT
TRBV3-1	few	TRBD1	TRBJ2-3	CASSQSGGDTQYF	TGTGCCAGCAGCCAGTCAGGGGGCGATACGCAGTATTTT
TRBV4-2	few	-	TRBJ2-7	CASSQDERNYEQYF	TGTGCCAGCAGCCAAGATGAGCGGAACTACGAGCAGTACTTC
TRBV18	few	TRBD1	TRBJ2-7	CASSPTAQGAREQYF	TGTGCCAGCTCACCGACCGCCCAGGGGGCTCGGGAGCAGTACTTC
TRBV5-4	few	TRBD2	TRBJ2-2	CASSLGLASITGELFF	TGTGCCAGCAGCTTAGGACTAGCGTCAATCACCGGGGAGCTGTTTTTT
TRBV2	many	-	TRBJ1-6	CASRFGSPLHF	TGTGCCAGCAGGTTTGGTTCACCCCTCCACTTT
TRBV4-3	few	-	TRBJ2-1	CASSQDPPQSSYNEQFF	TGCGCCAGCAGCCAAGATCCCCCCCAGAGCTCCTACAATGAGCAGTTCTTC
TRBV4-1	-	TRBD1	TRBJ2-3	CASSQGQGATDTQYF	TGCGCCAGCAGCCAGGGACAGGGGGCGACAGATACGCAGTATTTT
TRBV27	many	TRBD2	TRBJ2-1	CASSSLAGGIGEQFF	TGTGCCAGCAGTTCACTAGCGGGGGGGATAGGTGAGCAGTTCTTC
TRBV20-1	-	-	TRBJ2-3	CSAVLRETDTQYF	TGCAGTGCTGTCCTACGGGAGACAGATACGCAGTATTTT
TRBV28	many	-	TRBJ2-7	CASSTQLYEQYF	TGTGCCAGCAGCACCCAGCTCTACGAGCAGTACTTC
TRBV7-6	few	-	TRBJ2-2	CASSLADNTGELFF	TGTGCCAGCAGCTTAGCTGATAATACGGGGGAGCTGTTTTTT